This T cell receptor beta chain was documented in a study of blood T cell repertoires in COVID-19. This CDR3 region has 12 residues. V lost 7 bases, J lost 1 base, and 8 bases lay in between. Germline values: CDR1 MGHDK, CDR2 SYGVNS. Method: immunoSEQ multiplex PCR; TCRdb's copy keeps in-frame clones and lacks some. The sample has roughly 520,000 clones, roughly 88% seen once. The specimen was PBMCs or T cells enriched from blood (not recorded which). This receptor was identified in a woman aged 40 to 50 who had recovered from COVID-19. The chain uses TRBV25-1 and TRBJ2-7, with D maybe TRBD2 (5 bases). The CDR3 DNA is TGTGCCAGCAACGGGGATTCCTACGAGCAGTACTTC. Encoded protein: CASNGDSYEQYF.